Only a few counts were recorded for the clone carrying this TCR beta chain. Its cognate antigen is unknown. A sample-barcoded 5' primer and a J-beta primer mix were used in a second PCR of about 6 to 12 cycles. One entry per CDR3 protein results from TCRdb running MiXCR on the 5' RACE reads. The sample carries about a million distinct CDR3 sequences, roughly 51% recorded once. These data originate in a study of blood T cells in healthy people across ages. Study findings and constraints: Per million T cells, TCR beta diversity dropped roughly linearly as age increased. Total diversity from one million sequenced T cells was likely underestimated.

Trimming removed 5 bases from V and 0 bases from J, with 7 bases in between. The CDR3 extends over 12 amino acids. Germline loops: CDR1 DFQATT, CDR2 SNEGSKA (reference sequence). The V call is TRBV20-1, the J call TRBJ1-2, with D perhaps TRBD1 (5 bases). The clonotype originates from a woman in her sixties or seventies in good health. Sequences were obtained from blood. The CDR3 bases are TGCAGTGCTCCGGGGCCTAACTATGGCTACACCTTC. Translating gives CSAPGPNYGYTF.